This T cell receptor beta chain emerged from a study of T cell repertoires in cytomegalovirus infection. At the level of the study: Based on public TCR beta signatures, there were indications of CMV infection and of a matching HLA type.

In regard to this clonotype: Its antigen is still unknown.

Study findings and constraints: Cumulative frequency (of public TCR beta family members) identified carriers of CMV plus the relevant HLA. The ex vivo response was dominated by HLA-C-restricted CMV-specific TCR beta clonotypes.

TCRdb used MiXCR to reprocess the reads, holding one entry per CDR3 protein. The table has about 260,000 distinct CDR3 sequences, roughly an eighth seen once. The CDR3 consists of 15 residues. Germline values: CDR1 DFQATT, CDR2 SNEGSKA (reference sequence). The J segment lost 12 bases and the V segment lost 8 bases, leaving 22 bases of the junction unmatched. The sequence was collected from a human donor in good health (CMV status not recorded). Some clones in this sample may be carry-over from other donors' samples. The V call is TRBV20-1, the J call TRBJ2-1; 7 nucleotides match TRBD2. The specimen sequenced was PBMCs. As DNA, the CDR3 is TGCAGTCAGGCCGGGCGGGCACTAGCGCGGACCGGGCAGTTCTTC. Translation: CSQAGRALARTGQFF.